This is a list of T cell receptor beta chains from one sample in a study of blood T cell repertoires in COVID-19. TCRdb's table, derived via immunoSEQ multiplex PCR, lists solely in-frame clones and lacks some. The sample has around 150,000 clones; approximately 82% are singletons. Sequencing input: peripheral blood. Receptors were obtained from an elderly woman with acute or convalescent COVID-19. Both conserved end residues are part of each CDR3. The order of the fields is J gene, clone size, D gene, V gene, CDR3 protein, CDR3 DNA. The D gene is left open where the match is weak. The size field is filled for only some rows; it gives once, few, many or a size class.

>TRBJ1-1|-|-|TRBV18
CASSPGGGDTEAFF
TGTGCCAGCTCACCAGGAGGCGGTGACACTGAAGCTTTCTTT
>TRBJ2-2|once|TRBD2|TRBV6-2/TRBV6-3
CASSYVWLAGVYRGTGELFF
TGTGCCAGCAGTTACGTTTGGCTAGCGGGAGTGTATAGAGGCACCGGGGAGCTGTTTTTT
>TRBJ2-2|-|-|TRBV7-2
CASSSQLNTGELFF
TGTGCCAGCAGCTCCCAACTGAACACCGGGGAGCTGTTTTTT
>TRBJ1-6|-|-|TRBV18
CASSPLLNIADSLNSPLHF
TGTGCCAGCTCACCCCTATTAAATATTGCGGACAGCCTTAATTCACCCCTCCACTTT
>TRBJ2-3|few|TRBD2|TRBV5-1
CASSLQVGRAGDTQYF
TGCGCCAGCAGCCTCCAGGTCGGGAGGGCAGGAGATACGCAGTATTTT
>TRBJ2-7|-|TRBD2|TRBV4-1
CASSKREDSYEQYF
TGCGCCAGCAGCAAGCGGGAGGACTCCTACGAGCAGTACTTC
>TRBJ2-3|-|-|TRBV9
CASSATLFGSGTDTQYF
TGTGCCAGCAGCGCCACCCTCTTCGGTAGCGGCACAGATACGCAGTATTTT
>TRBJ2-1|-|TRBD1|TRBV5-1
CASRPSDRSWEQFF
TGCGCCAGCAGGCCCTCGGACAGGTCATGGGAGCAGTTCTTC
>TRBJ2-1|-|TRBD1|TRBV9
CASSVKGTEYNEQFF
TGTGCCAGCAGCGTAAAGGGGACAGAATACAATGAGCAGTTCTTC
>TRBJ2-2|-|-|TRBV7-9
CASSRLDTGELFF
TGTGCCAGCAGCCGACTCGACACCGGGGAGCTGTTTTTT
>TRBJ2-1|-|TRBD2|TRBV6-4
CASSLRLAGGDEQFF
TGTGCCAGCAGTCTACGACTAGCGGGAGGGGATGAGCAGTTCTTC
>TRBJ1-2|few|-|TRBV5-6
CASSLVQGRGGYTF
TGTGCCAGCAGCTTGGTACAGGGTAGGGGTGGCTACACCTTC
>TRBJ1-2|-|-|TRBV5-1
CASSALQGGYGYTF
TGCGCCAGCAGCGCGCTCCAGGGTGGGTATGGCTACACCTTC
>TRBJ2-7|-|TRBD2|TRBV6-2/TRBV6-3
CASSTWTSGSRYEQYF
TGTGCCAGCAGTACTTGGACTAGCGGGAGTCGATACGAGCAGTACTTC
>TRBJ2-7|-|TRBD2|TRBV7-2
CASSNPPSGSRYEQYF
TGTGCCAGCAGCAACCCACCTAGCGGGAGTAGATACGAGCAGTACTTC
>TRBJ1-1|-|-|TRBV5-1
CASSSGQRTTEAFF
TGCGCCAGCAGCAGTGGACAGCGCACCACTGAAGCTTTCTTT
>TRBJ1-1|-|TRBD1|TRBV6-5
CASSRQGLAEAFF
TGTGCCAGCAGTCGACAGGGTCTCGCTGAAGCTTTCTTT
>TRBJ1-5|-|-|TRBV3-1/TRBV3-2
CASSSGRQPQHF
TGTGCCAGCAGCTCCGGTCGTCAGCCCCAGCATTTT
>TRBJ1-1|-|TRBD1|TRBV7-2
CASSRSGQRAFF
TGTGCCAGCAGCCGGTCGGGACAGAGAGCTTTCTTT
>TRBJ2-7|-|-|TRBV7-9
CASSLGRVYEQYF
TGTGCCAGCAGCTTGGGCAGGGTCTACGAGCAGTACTTC
>TRBJ2-7|-|-|TRBV7-9
CASSPRPGSEQYF
TGTGCCAGCAGCCCTAGGCCCGGGAGCGAGCAGTACTTC
>TRBJ2-7|-|-|TRBV14
CASSLRTGTTYEQYF
TGTGCCAGCAGCCTGAGGACAGGGACTACCTACGAGCAGTACTTC
>TRBJ2-3|-|-|TRBV18
CASSSRVGTDTQYF
TGTGCCAGCTCATCCAGGGTGGGCACAGATACGCAGTATTTT
>TRBJ2-5|-|TRBD2|TRBV5-1
CASSLGSGSIQETQYF
TGCGCCAGCAGCTTGGGTAGCGGGAGCATCCAAGAGACCCAGTACTTC
>TRBJ1-6|-|TRBD1|TRBV27
CASSNDRVAYSPLHF
TGTGCCAGCAGTAATGACAGGGTGGCGTATTCACCCCTCCACTTT
>TRBJ1-1|few|-|TRBV5-1
CASSLFFNRVRNTEAFF
TGCGCCAGCAGCTTGTTCTTTAATAGAGTACGGAACACTGAAGCTTTCTTT
>TRBJ1-5|-|-|TRBV4-1
CASSESVGTHNQPQHF
TGCGCCAGCAGCGAATCCGTGGGGACACATAATCAGCCCCAGCATTTT
>TRBJ2-5|-|-|TRBV10-1
CASSEGTKVGTQYF
TGCGCCAGCAGTGAGGGGACAAAGGTCGGGACCCAGTACTTC
>TRBJ2-3|-|TRBD2|TRBV5-1
CASSSRTSGRGSDTQYF
TGCGCCAGCAGCTCGCGTACTAGCGGGAGAGGCTCAGATACGCAGTATTTT
>TRBJ2-7|-|-|TRBV4-1
CASSFRDGSDEQYF
TGCGCCAGCAGCTTCCGGGATGGTTCGGACGAGCAGTACTTC
>TRBJ2-7|few|-|TRBV12-5
CASGLKAVEEEQYF
TGTGCTAGTGGTTTGAAGGCCGTTGAGGAGGAGCAGTACTTC
>TRBJ2-5|few|TRBD1|TRBV6-6
CASSRKKGTGGTLETQYF
TGTGCCAGCAGTCGTAAGAAAGGGACAGGGGGCACATTAGAGACCCAGTACTTC
>TRBJ2-2|-|-|TRBV9
CASSVGATGELFF
TGTGCCAGCAGCGTAGGGGCCACCGGGGAGCTGTTTTTT
>TRBJ1-5|-|TRBD1|TRBV7-2
CASSPGQGNNQPQHF
TGTGCCAGCAGCCCCGGACAGGGGAACAATCAGCCCCAGCATTTT
>TRBJ1-2|-|-|TRBV4-1
CASSRITGSRGYTF
TGCGCCAGCAGCCGAATTACAGGGAGTCGAGGCTACACCTTC
>TRBJ2-1|few|-|TRBV30
CAWSAPSSNEQFF
TGTGCCTGGAGTGCCCCTAGCAGCAATGAGCAGTTCTTC
>TRBJ1-2|few|-|TRBV29-1
CSVGLANYGYTF
TGCAGCGTTGGTCTAGCTAACTATGGCTACACCTTC